What follows are 9 T cell receptor beta chains derived from one specimen sequenced in a study of cytomegalovirus exposure and HLA in healthy donors. The PCR had 60 Vbeta and 13 Jbeta primers. Some clones are missing from TCRdb's copy, which holds only in-frame ones; the method was immunoSEQ multiplex PCR. Of approximately 250,000 clones in the sample, 70% to 90% were seen once. Sequencing input: PBMCs. Every receptor here comes from a girl aged 2 to 9 in good health and CMV-seronegative.

DNA of the CDR3: TGTGCCAGCAGCTGGTGGACTAGCGGGAGGGCCTACGAGCAGTACTTC. Amino acid sequence: CASSWWTSGRAYEQYF. The chain couples TRBV7-2 to TRBJ2-7; 15 nucleotides match TRBD2. The junction had 3 bases not matched to a gene; V was cut back by 4 bases and J by 2 bases. The germline V gene has CDR1 SGHTA and CDR2 FQGNSA. CDR3 size: 16 residues.

The chain couples TRBV27 to TRBJ1-2, with TRBD1 matching over 7 bases. The CDR3 has 17 residues. V trimming: 2 bases; J trimming: 8 bases; junction bases outside the gene matches: 17. Looked up from germline, CDR1 is MNHEY and CDR2 is SMNVEV (reference sequence). CDR3 in amino acids: CASSLRASGQAGRGYTF. The CDR3 nucleotides are TGTGCCAGCAGTTTAAGGGCATCCGGACAGGCGGGGAGGGGCTACACCTTC.

The chain combines TRBV5-1 with TRBJ1-6, with 7 bases aligning to TRBD1. Germline CDR1 and CDR2: SGHRS and YFSETQ. This CDR3 is built from 13 residues. The V and J ends lost 9 bases and 3 bases, in that order; junction bases with no gene match: 3. CDR3 coding DNA: TGCGCCATGCGGACAGGCTATAATTCACCCCTCCACTTT. Protein sequence: CAMRTGYNSPLHF.

This clone was counted between two and nine times. The gene calls are TRBV2 and TRBJ2-6, with a weak D call TRBD2 (6 bases). Germline V gene sequence: CDR1 SNHLY, CDR2 FYNNEI. The V gene lost 6 bases and the J gene lost 2 bases, with 11 bases spanning the gap. There are 15 residues in the CDR3. The CDR3: CASSSTSAGANVLTF. The CDR3 region has the DNA TGTGCCAGCAGCTCGACTAGTGCTGGGGCCAACGTCCTGACTTTC.

The chain combines TRBV19 with TRBJ1-1; 10 positions match TRBD1. The ends lost 9 bases at V and 1 base at J; junction bases unmatched: 2. The CDR3 totals 13 residues. Germline lookup yields CDR1 LNHDA and CDR2 SQIVND (reference sequence). In DNA form, the CDR3 reads TGTGCCAGCAGGACAGGGGGGAACACTGAAGCTTTCTTT. This encodes CASRTGGNTEAFF.

J is TRBJ1-5 and V is TRBV4-1; 7 nucleotides match TRBD1. This CDR3 is built from 16 residues. CDR1 is MGHRA and CDR2 is YSYEKL in the germline V gene. V lost 3 bases and J lost 5; bases outside the gene matches: 10. This CDR3 reads CASSQPTTGSHQPQHF. In nucleotides, the CDR3 is TGCGCCAGCAGCCAGCCTACGACAGGGTCACATCAGCCCCAGCATTTT.

The chain links TRBV30 to TRBJ2-5, with TRBD2 identical over 13 bases. CDR1 GTSNPN and CDR2 SVGIG come from the germline V gene (reference sequence). The V segment lost 8 bases and the J segment 7 bases; nucleotides outside the gene matches: 7. This CDR3 region has 13 residues. Written as DNA, the CDR3 is TGTGCCCAAACTAGCGGGGGGGCAGGGACCCAGTACTTC. Amino acid sequence: CAQTSGGAGTQYF.

This chain joins TRBV19 and TRBJ1-1; weak D call: TRBD1 (6 bases). Germline CDR1 LNHDA, CDR2 SQIVND (reference sequence). The CDR3 contains 17 residues. V gave up 1 base and J gave up 1 base, with 16 bases separating them. The CDR3 spells CASSIVVRGHTNTEAFF. In DNA, the CDR3 is TGTGCCAGTAGTATAGTAGTAAGGGGACACACGAACACTGAAGCTTTCTTT.

The rearrangement joins TRBV5-1 to TRBJ2-5, with D perhaps TRBD1 (5 bases). V was pared by 0 bases and J by 1 base, with 10 bases between. This CDR3 is built from 15 residues. CDR1 and CDR2 from the germline V gene are SGHRS and YFSETQ. The CDR3 sequence: CASSLGGGSQETQYF. CDR3 sequence (DNA): TGCGCCAGCAGCTTGGGGGGCGGCAGCCAAGAGACCCAGTACTTC.